Listed here are 28 T cell receptor beta chains from one sample, sequenced in a study of T cell responses to AZD1222 COVID-19 vaccine. This table comes from immunoSEQ multiplex PCR, and its TCRdb copy is limited to in-frame clones, with some not included. Of about 150,000 clones in the sample, approximately 90% were seen once. Sequencing used peripheral blood, obtained 28 days after the second AZD1222 dose. These receptors were collected from an adult who received the AZD1222 COVID-19 vaccine.

This rearrangement joins TRBV6-5 to TRBJ1-3; no reliable D call. The germline V gene has CDR1 MNHEY and CDR2 SVGAGI. The ends were cut back, 6 bases at V and 0 bases at J, with 12 bases in the middle. This CDR3 spans 15 amino acids. CDR3 residues: CASRTDPSSGNTIYF. Here the CDR3 DNA reads TGTGCCAGCAGGACGGACCCTTCCTCTGGAAACACCATATATTTT.

This chain joins TRBV5-5 and TRBJ2-3; D is undetermined. Trimming cost V 2 bases and J 6 bases, with 7 bases left between them. Germline loops: CDR1 SGHKS, CDR2 YYEKEE (reference sequence). The CDR3 runs 12 residues. CDR3 residues: CASSLRWDTQYF. The CDR3 DNA sequence: TGTGCCAGCAGCTTAAGGTGGGATACGCAGTATTTT.

The chain carries TRBV7-7 and TRBJ1-1; D is unclear. From germline, CDR1 is SSHAT and CDR2 FNYEAQ (reference sequence). CDR3 length: 14 amino acids. CDR3 residues: CAGESQAGNTEAFF. The CDR3 DNA reads TGTGCTGGGGAAAGCCAGGCGGGGAACACTGAAGCTTTCTTT.

This clone was observed once. The V gene is TRBV13, the J gene TRBJ2-7, with D maybe TRBD2 (6 bases). CDR1 and CDR2 from the germline V gene are PRHDT and FYEKMQ (reference sequence). CDR3 size: 15 residues. The ends were cut back, 5 bases at V and 1 base at J, with 15 bases in the middle. This CDR3 reads CASSTLLGGSYEQYF. The CDR3 coding sequence is TGTGCCAGCAGCACTCTTCTCGGGGGTTCCTACGAGCAGTACTTC.

The chain is built from TRBV7-8 and TRBJ2-1; 16 positions agree with TRBD2. The CDR3 is 21 residues long. J gave up 1 base and V 1 base, and 10 bases lay outside the gene matches. Germline CDR1 is SGHVS and CDR2 is FQNEAQ. For the CDR3, the DNA is TGTGCCAGCAGCTTAGTTCCGGCGGGACTAGCGGGGGGGCCTTCCTACAATGAGCAGTTCTTC. Its translation: CASSLVPAGLAGGPSYNEQFF. The full variable domain, rest sourced from reference TRBV7-8 and TRBJ2-1, is GAGVSQSPRYKVAKRGQDVALRCDPISGHVSLFWYQQALGQGPEFLTYFQNEAQLDKSGLPSDRFFAERPEGSVSTLKIQRTQQEDSAVYLCASSLVPAGLAGGPSYNEQFFGPGTRLTVL.

V gene TRBV6-5 combines with J gene TRBJ1-2, with D perhaps matching TRBD1 (6 bases). Germline assignment: CDR1 MNHEY and CDR2 SVGAGI. The CDR3 sequence is 15 residues long. The V end lost 6 bases, the J end lost 0 bases, and 14 bases lay between the germline ends. The CDR3 DNA sequence: TGTGCCAGCAGACGGACAGCCCGAGCTAACTATGGCTACACCTTC. Protein sequence: CASRRTARANYGYTF.

This chain joins TRBV5-4 and TRBJ1-1; possibly TRBD1 for D (5 bases). The CDR3 contains 14 residues. Looked up from germline, CDR1 is SGHNT and CDR2 is YYREEE (reference sequence). The ends were cut back, 4 bases at V and 7 bases at J, with 17 bases in the middle. The CDR3 coding sequence is TGTGCCAGCAGCGGGGGAGGTCAGGGCAATGAAGCTTTCTTT. Translated: CASSGGGQGNEAFF.

Regarding this clone: Other DNA variants within this sample encode the same CDR3. The rearrangement uses TRBV12-3 or TRBV12-4 and TRBJ1-1, with D hard to call. The V end was cut by 3 bases, the J end by 1 base, with 6 bases between. This CDR3 is built from 13 residues. The CDR3 here is CASSFSGNTEAFF. The CDR3 bases are TGTGCCAGCAGTTTTTCCGGGAACACTGAAGCTTTCTTT.

The gene calls are TRBV3-1 (or the pseudogene TRBV3-2) and TRBJ1-1; D gene unclear. The CDR3 has 14 residues. V was shortened by 3 bases and J by 5 bases, with 13 bases between the two germline ends. The germline gives CDR1 LGHDT, CDR2 YNNKEL (reference sequence). CDR3 amino acids: CASSQASRVTEAFF. CDR3 sequence (DNA): TGTGCCAGCAGCCAGGCTTCGCGAGTAACTGAAGCTTTCTTT.

The CDR3 spells CASRGLGPVEQYF. CDR3 coding DNA: TGTGCCAGCAGGGGATTGGGACCCGTCGAGCAGTACTTC. The chain carries TRBV6-5 and TRBJ2-7, with D perhaps TRBD1 or TRBD2 (5 bases each). CDR3 length: 13 amino acids. Germline CDR1 is MNHEY and CDR2 is SVGAGI. V lost 6 bases and J 6 bases, leaving 15 bases between the germline ends.

The CDR3 nucleotides are TGTGCCAGCAGCCGAACCCGGGACAGCCAAGAGACCCAGTACTTC. Protein sequence: CASSRTRDSQETQYF. This sequence joins TRBV6-5 and TRBJ2-5, with 7 bases aligning to TRBD1. V shed 6 bases and J 1 base; nucleotides not matched to a gene: 8. This CDR3 region has 15 residues. Per the germline V gene, CDR1 is MNHEY and CDR2 is SVGAGI.

This chain joins TRBV2 and TRBJ1-1; 7 bases line up with TRBD1. This CDR3 has 14 amino acids. Germline V CDR1 and CDR2: SNHLY, FYNNEI. V was clipped by 8 bases and J by 1 base; unmatched bases: 7. The CDR3 region has the DNA TGTGCCAGCTGCCCACCAGGGGGGAACACTGAAGCTTTCTTT. Translation gives CASCPPGGNTEAFF. The full variable domain, with the rest looked up from reference TRBV2 and TRBJ1-1, is EPEVTQTPSHQVTQMGQEVILRCVPISNHLYFYWYRQILGQKVEFLVSFYNNEISEKSEIFDDQFSVERPDGSNFTLKIRSTKLEDSAMYFCASCPPGGNTEAFFGQGTRLTVV.

The chain uses TRBV7-2 and TRBJ2-2; D possibly corresponds to TRBD1 (6 bases). The germline CDR1 and CDR2 sequences are SGHTA and FQGNSA. Deletions cut 1 base from V and 4 bases from J, with 13 bases between. This CDR3 contains 16 residues. The CDR3 nucleotides read TGTGCCAGCAGCTTAGTTACAGGGTCGGTCACCGGGGAGCTGTTTTTT. Translation gives CASSLVTGSVTGELFF.

The CDR3 DNA is TGTGCCAGCAGTCCTCAGGGAACCACCACAGATACGCAGTATTTT. It encodes CASSPQGTTTDTQYF. The genes are TRBV6-5 and TRBJ2-3; possible D gene TRBD1, 5 bases. Germline-derived CDR1 and CDR2 are MNHEY and SVGAGI. This CDR3 has 15 amino acids. V lost 5 bases to trimming and J lost 2 bases, with 14 bases between them.

The chain links TRBV5-8 to TRBJ2-2, with 7 positions matching TRBD1. The CDR3 extends over 15 amino acids. CDR1 is SGHTS, CDR2 YDEGEE, per germline. With 7 bases clipped from V and 7 bases from J, the junction kept 13 bases outside the gene matches. The CDR3, as DNA: TGTGCCAGCCGCCTTCGGGACAGTACCTACGGGGAGCTGTTTTTT. Protein: CASRLRDSTYGELFF.

This clone was recorded a few times. The genes are TRBV5-4 and TRBJ2-5; the D gene is possibly TRBD2 (6 bases). CDR1 is SGHNT and CDR2 is YYREEE in the germline V gene (reference sequence). Trimming pared 1 base from V and 2 bases from J, leaving 6 bases between. The CDR3 length is 13 residues. In DNA, the CDR3 is TGTGCCAGCAGCTTGCGGGGGCAAGAGACCCAGTACTTC. Protein: CASSLRGQETQYF.

V gene TRBV4-2 combines with J gene TRBJ2-5; no clear D gene. V was pared by 2 bases and J by 5 bases, with 9 bases between. The CDR3 consists of 13 residues. Germline CDR1 LGHNA, CDR2 YNFKEQ. CDR3 loop: CASSQRVLETQYF. CDR3 in DNA: TGTGCCAGCAGCCAACGGGTGCTGGAGACCCAGTACTTC.

This clone is a singleton in its sample. The genes are TRBV5-6 and TRBJ1-1, with D unresolved. This CDR3 contains 13 residues. V lost 2 bases, J lost 1 base, and 6 bases lay in between. The germline V gene encodes CDR1 SGHDT and CDR2 YYEEEE. CDR3 region: CASSFSQNTEAFF. CDR3 in DNA: TGTGCCAGCAGCTTCTCGCAGAACACTGAAGCTTTCTTT.

The V call is TRBV11-2, the J call TRBJ2-7; maybe TRBD1 (6 bases). V was clipped by 5 bases and J by 9 bases, with 17 bases between them. Per germline, CDR1 SGHAT and CDR2 FQNNGV. The CDR3 contains 13 residues. The CDR3 bases are TGTGCCAGCAGCCCAGGGGCAGGCCAAGGGCAGTACTTC. Protein: CASSPGAGQGQYF. Full variable domain (outside the CDR3, taken from reference TRBV11-2 and TRBJ2-7): EAGVAQSPRYKIIEKRQSVAFWCNPISGHATLYWYQQILGQGPKLLIQFQNNGVVDDSQLPKDRFSAERLKGVDSTLKIQPAKLEDSAVYLCASSPGAGQGQYFGPGTRLTVT.

This clone was observed a single time. The chain has TRBV6-5 and TRBJ2-3; D gene unclear. CDR3 length: 14 amino acids. V dropped 0 bases and J dropped 6 bases, with 10 bases sitting between them. Germline V gene lookup returns CDR1 MNHEY and CDR2 SVGAGI. The CDR3 here is CASSYSPRFDTQYF. The CDR3 coding sequence is TGTGCCAGCAGTTACTCGCCCAGGTTCGATACGCAGTATTTT.

This clone was counted once. This rearrangement joins TRBV5-6 to TRBJ2-7; D is unresolved. Germline CDR1 SGHDT, CDR2 YYEEEE. Trimming took 0 bases from V and 0 from J, leaving 16 bases between them. The CDR3 totals 17 residues. The chain's CDR3 is CASSLVDRQESSYEQYF. CDR3 nucleotides: TGTGCCAGCAGCTTGGTTGATCGGCAGGAAAGCTCCTACGAGCAGTACTTC.

J is TRBJ2-5 and V is TRBV3-1 (or the pseudogene TRBV3-2), with 8 bases aligning to TRBD2. The CDR3 is 13 residues long. The V segment lost 7 bases and the J segment 5 bases; nucleotides outside the gene matches: 6. Germline V gene data show CDR1 as LGHDT and CDR2 as YNNKEL (reference sequence). CDR3 in DNA: TGTGCCAGCATGGCCTTAGCGGGGGAGACCCAGTACTTC. As protein: CASMALAGETQYF.

This chain joins TRBV5-1 and TRBJ2-3; D unclear. Germline CDR1 is SGHRS and CDR2 is YFSETQ. Trimming took off 4 bases at V and 1 base at J, with 7 bases between the two ends. The CDR3 totals 13 residues. The chain's CDR3 is CASSLFGTDTQYF. The CDR3 DNA follows: TGCGCCAGCAGCCTTTTTGGCACAGATACGCAGTATTTT.

The chain is built from TRBV19 and TRBJ2-1, with 11 nucleotides matching TRBD1. The CDR3 consists of 13 residues. CDR1 and CDR2 from the germline V gene are LNHDA and SQIVND (reference sequence). V dropped 9 bases and J dropped 8; count of bases not matched to a gene: 6. Here the CDR3 reads CASGTGGWHEQFF. CDR3 nucleotide sequence: TGTGCCAGCGGGACAGGGGGTTGGCATGAGCAGTTCTTC.

The J gene is TRBJ2-2, the V gene TRBV11-3; 8 bases match TRBD2. Germline V lookup: CDR1 SGHNT, CDR2 YENEEA. Trimming removed 5 bases from V and 4 bases from J; junction bases left unmatched: 6. This CDR3 spans 15 amino acids. CDR3 region: CASSDWTSSTGELFF. As DNA, the CDR3 is TGTGCCAGCAGCGATTGGACTAGCAGCACCGGGGAGCTGTTTTTT.

The chain has TRBV5-1 and TRBJ1-1; D not resolved. V shed 1 base and J shed 8 bases, with 12 bases lying between them. The CDR3 covers 13 residues. Per germline, CDR1 SGHRS and CDR2 YFSETQ. The CDR3 DNA reads TGCGCCAGCAGCTTGAGCCCGTCCGCCGAAGCTTTCTTT. This codes for CASSLSPSAEAFF. Supplemented by reference TRBV5-1 and TRBJ1-1, the full variable domain reads KAGVTQTPRYLIKTRGQQVTLSCSPISGHRSVSWYQQTPGQGLQFLFEYFSETQRNKGNFPGRFSGRQFSNSRSEMNVSTLELGDSALYLCASSLSPSAEAFFGQGTRLTVV.

CDR3 region: CASSSRDLSETQYF. In DNA, the CDR3 is TGTGCCAGCAGTTCACGAGACCTCTCCGAGACCCAGTACTTC. V is TRBV28 and J is TRBJ2-5; D is unclear. The CDR3 is 14 residues long. Between the trimmed V and J ends, which lost 4 bases and 5 bases, there was a span of 14 bases. In germline, CDR1 is MDHEN, CDR2 SYDVKM.

The chain recombines TRBV10-3 with TRBJ2-7; weak D call: TRBD2 (7 bases). The CDR3 contains 14 residues. Germline CDR1 ENHRY, CDR2 SYGVKD. Between the trimmed V and J ends, which lost 7 bases and 5 bases, there was a span of 18 bases. Here the CDR3 reads CAITRGGFRDEQYF. The DNA of the CDR3 is TGTGCCATCACTCGCGGGGGCTTCAGGGACGAGCAGTACTTC.